These 22 T cell receptor beta chains came from one sample sequenced in a study of cytomegalovirus exposure and HLA in healthy donors. Primers included in the PCR were 60 Vbeta and 13 Jbeta primers. Repertoires were generated with immunoSEQ multiplex PCR, while TCRdb's copy carries only in-frame clones and drops some. The sample records about 57,000 clones, more than 60% being singletons. The specimen was PBMCs. These receptor sequences come from a woman aged 25 to 45 in good health and CMV-seronegative.

V gene TRBV5-1 combines with J gene TRBJ1-2; TRBD1 matches 9 bases. Germline loops: CDR1 SGHRS, CDR2 YFSETQ. The J segment lost 8 bases and the V segment lost 4 bases, leaving 9 bases of the junction unmatched. CDR3 length equals 14 residues. CDR3 amino acids: CASSPPGQGRGYTF. CDR3 nucleotide sequence: TGCGCCAGCAGCCCCCCGGGACAGGGTCGCGGCTACACCTTC. Full variable domain (outside the CDR3, taken from reference TRBV5-1 and TRBJ1-2): KAGVTQTPRYLIKTRGQQVTLSCSPISGHRSVSWYQQTPGQGLQFLFEYFSETQRNKGNFPGRFSGRQFSNSRSEMNVSTLELGDSALYLCASSPPGQGRGYTFGSGTRLTVV.

The chain combines TRBV9 with TRBJ2-7, with 11 bases that match TRBD1. V lost 3 bases, J lost 9 bases, and 8 bases stayed unmatched. Germline CDR1 and CDR2: SGDLS and YYNGEE. The CDR3 extends over 14 amino acids. CDR3 residues: CASSAGQGATGQYF. The CDR3 DNA reads as TGTGCCAGCAGCGCCGGACAGGGGGCGACGGGGCAGTACTTC. The full variable domain, rest sourced from reference TRBV9 and TRBJ2-7, is DSGVTQTPKHLITATGQRVTLRCSPRSGDLSVYWYQQSLDQGLQFLIQYYNGEERAKGNILERFSAQQFPDLHSELNLSSLELGDSALYFCASSAGQGATGQYFGPGTRLTVT.

The V call is TRBV7-2, the J call TRBJ2-7; 8 positions agree with TRBD2. The germline V gene encodes CDR1 SGHTA and CDR2 FQGNSA. V lost 2 bases and J lost 2; bases outside the gene matches: 11. The CDR3 runs 17 residues. CDR3 protein: CASSLSNGGGLAYEQYF. CDR3 bases: TGTGCCAGCAGCTTAAGCAACGGCGGGGGGCTAGCCTACGAGCAGTACTTC.

The V call is TRBV2, the J call TRBJ1-6, with D perhaps TRBD1 (6 bases). Deletions cut 4 bases from V and 7 bases from J, with 8 bases between. The CDR3 totals 13 residues. Germline lookup yields CDR1 SNHLY and CDR2 FYNNEI. CDR3 protein: CASSGQENSPLHF. The CDR3 DNA reads as TGTGCCAGCAGTGGACAGGAGAATTCACCCCTCCACTTT.

V and J are TRBV30 and TRBJ1-2, with 8 bases lining up with TRBD1. The CDR3 totals 13 residues. V lost 5 bases and J lost 0; bases outside the gene matches: 2. Germline CDR1 and CDR2: GTSNPN and SVGIG (reference sequence). The CDR3 DNA reads as TGTGCCTGGTCAGGGGGCACTAACTATGGCTACACCTTC. Translating gives CAWSGGTNYGYTF. The full variable domain, in which reference TRBV30 and TRBJ1-2 provide the parts outside the CDR3, is SQTIHQWPATLVQPVGSPLSLECTVEGTSNPNLYWYRQAAGRGLQLLFYSVGIGQISSEVPQNLSASRPQDRQFILSSKKLLLSDSGFYLCAWSGGTNYGYTFGSGTRLTVV.

The chain has TRBV9 and TRBJ1-2, with no clear D. This CDR3 contains 13 residues. V lost 4 bases and J lost 2, with 9 bases in between. From germline, CDR1 is SGDLS and CDR2 YYNGEE. CDR3 in amino acids: CASSYEANYGYTF. The CDR3 DNA sequence: TGTGCCAGCAGCTACGAAGCGAACTATGGCTACACCTTC.

CDR3 bases: TGTGCCAGTAGTCCGAGAGGGTCGGGTCTAGCGGGAGGGCCCTTAACAGATACGCAGTATTTT. Its translation is CASSPRGSGLAGGPLTDTQYF. The V gene is TRBV19, the J gene TRBJ2-3, with 12 bases identical to TRBD2. Germline lookup yields CDR1 LNHDA and CDR2 SQIVND (reference sequence). The CDR3 is 21 amino acids. After removal of 5 bases from V and 3 bases from J, the junction contained 21 bases not matched to a gene.

In regard to this clone: A read error may produce the germline difference seen at one junction end. The sample contains more than one DNA sequence encoding this CDR3. The chain combines TRBV12-5 with TRBJ2-5, with D possibly TRBD2 on 7 matching bases. The CDR3 is 14 residues long. Per the germline V gene, CDR1 is LGHNT and CDR2 is FRNRAP. The CDR3 DNA follows: TGTGCCAGTGGTTCCGCGGGGGCGCGGGAGACCCAGTACTTC. Its protein is CASGSAGARETQYF.

The chain combines TRBV29-1 with TRBJ2-7; 7 nucleotides align to TRBD1. CDR1 and CDR2 from the germline V gene are SQVTM and ANQGSEA. Trimming cost V 1 base and J 5 bases; bases outside gene matches: 5. This CDR3 contains 13 residues. CDR3 region: CSVEVQGYNEQYF. CDR3 nucleotides: TGCAGCGTTGAAGTACAGGGGTACAACGAGCAGTACTTC.

V gene TRBV6-5 combines with J gene TRBJ1-1, with D possibly TRBD1 on 5 matching bases. The V gene lost 5 bases and the J gene lost 4 bases, with 17 bases spanning the gap. Germline-derived CDR1 and CDR2 are MNHEY and SVGAGI. The CDR3 loop spans 15 amino acids. CDR3 in DNA: TGTGCCAGCAGTCCCGGGGGGGGAGTAGTCACTGAAGCTTTCTTT. Amino acid sequence: CASSPGGGVVTEAFF.

Remarks on this clone: Within the sample, other DNA sequences also encode this same CDR3. The chain is built from TRBV19 and TRBJ1-1; possible D gene TRBD1, 6 bases. The germline V gene encodes CDR1 LNHDA and CDR2 SQIVND (reference sequence). The CDR3 is made up of 15 amino acids. V lost 5 bases and J lost 1, with 14 bases in between. The CDR3 sequence: CASSPRQDANTEAFF. CDR3 coding DNA: TGTGCCAGTAGTCCCCGACAGGACGCGAACACTGAAGCTTTCTTT.

The chain joins TRBV25-1 to TRBJ2-2; D is ambiguous. The CDR3 runs 15 residues. Germline V gene sequence: CDR1 MGHDK, CDR2 SYGVNS. V was trimmed by 5 bases and J by 2 bases, leaving 12 bases between them. The CDR3 protein is CASSPTTGNTGELFF. In DNA, the CDR3 is TGTGCCAGCAGTCCCACGACTGGCAACACCGGGGAGCTGTTTTTT. Supplemented by reference TRBV25-1 and TRBJ2-2, the full variable domain reads EADIYQTPRYLVIGTGKKITLECSQTMGHDKMYWYQQDPGMELHLIHYSYGVNSTEKGDLSSESTVSRIRTEHFPLTLESARPSHTSQYLCASSPTTGNTGELFFGEGSRLTVL.

The V and J genes are TRBV7-9 and TRBJ1-2; 8 bases are a match to TRBD1. Germline V gene lookup returns CDR1 SEHNR and CDR2 FQNEAQ (reference sequence). J gave up 2 bases and V 5 bases, and 7 bases lay outside the gene matches. The length of the CDR3 is 15 residues. CDR3 sequence reads: CASSPPTGANYGYTF. For the CDR3, the DNA is TGTGCCAGCAGCCCACCGACAGGGGCCAACTATGGCTACACCTTC.

J is TRBJ2-1 and V is TRBV10-2, with D perhaps TRBD2 (6 bases). Per germline, CDR1 WSHSY and CDR2 SAAADI. V was pared by 7 bases and J by 6 bases, with 22 bases between. The CDR3 loop spans 16 amino acids. In DNA form, the CDR3 reads TGCGCCAGCACCTCCGGGCGGGACCGCCCCCTCAATGAGCAGTTCTTC. Protein product: CASTSGRDRPLNEQFF.

With respect to this clone: The same CDR3 can be traced to other DNA sequences in this sample. This chain joins TRBV9 and TRBJ1-1; D gene ambiguous. Deletions cut 2 bases from V and 3 bases from J, with 8 bases between. Germline V gene sequence: CDR1 SGDLS, CDR2 YYNGEE. The CDR3 is made up of 13 amino acids. This CDR3 reads CASSVEGYTEAFF. The CDR3 DNA reads TGTGCCAGCAGCGTCGAGGGTTACACTGAAGCTTTCTTT.

This chain joins TRBV27 and TRBJ2-3; tentatively, D is TRBD2 (6 bases). Germline V gives CDR1 MNHEY, CDR2 SMNVEV (reference sequence). V gave up 5 bases and J gave up 2 bases, with 11 bases separating them. The CDR3 is 14 residues long. CDR3 in amino acids: CASSPREYTDTQYF. The DNA for the CDR3 is TGTGCCAGCAGTCCCCGGGAGTACACAGATACGCAGTATTTT.

This rearrangement joins TRBV10-3 to TRBJ2-5; D is possibly TRBD2 (5 bases). Trimming left V 9 bases short and J 1 base short, with 12 bases between. Looked up from germline, CDR1 is ENHRY and CDR2 is SYGVKD. The CDR3 is made up of 13 amino acids. In DNA form, the CDR3 reads TGTGCCATGGCACGGGGTTCCCAAGAGACCCAGTACTTC. Its translation: CAMARGSQETQYF.

This chain connects TRBV4-1 to TRBJ1-2; 9 bases align to TRBD1. The CDR3 has 16 amino acids. Germline V gives CDR1 MGHRA, CDR2 YSYEKL. Unmatched junction bases numbered 8, after V lost 3 bases and J lost 3 bases. The CDR3 DNA follows: TGCGCCAGCAGCCAGGAGCACCGGACAGGGGACTATGGCTACACCTTC. Amino acid sequence: CASSQEHRTGDYGYTF.

The rearrangement links TRBV11-2 to TRBJ1-1, with 7 nucleotides matching TRBD1. CDR3 size: 15 residues. CDR1 and CDR2 (germline): SGHAT, FQNNGV. V was pared by 2 bases and J by 8 bases, with 11 bases of the junction left unmatched. The CDR3 reads CASSLRGQKGGEAFF. The CDR3, as DNA: TGTGCCAGCAGCTTAAGGGGACAGAAAGGAGGCGAAGCTTTCTTT.

This chain links TRBV4-3 with TRBJ1-2; TRBD1 matches at 7 bases. The CDR3 length is 15 residues. Trimming at V came to 0 bases and at J to 8 bases, leaving 9 bases not matched to a gene. CDR1 and CDR2 from the germline V gene are LGHNA and YSLEER. This chain's CDR3 is CASSQESRGGEGYTF. The CDR3 nucleotides are TGCGCCAGCAGCCAAGAATCGCGAGGGGGCGAAGGCTACACCTTC.

The chain employs TRBV25-1 and TRBJ1-1; no firm D call. Germline V lookup: CDR1 MGHDK, CDR2 SYGVNS. Trimming stripped 8 bases from V and 4 bases from J, with 5 bases between. This CDR3 is 10 amino acids long. The CDR3 coding sequence is TGTGCCAGCGGGAGCACTGAAGCTTTCTTT. Protein: CASGSTEAFF.

This clone was seen just once. The junction and the germline gene differ at one end; a read error may be behind it. The chain recombines TRBV7-7 with TRBJ1-4; 7 bases map to TRBD1. The CDR3 length is 14 residues. Germline CDR1 and CDR2: SSHAT and FNYEAQ (reference sequence). CDR3 DNA sequence: TGTGCTAGCAGCTTAAACAGGGGTAGTGAAAAACTGTTTTTT. This codes for CASSLNRGSEKLFF.